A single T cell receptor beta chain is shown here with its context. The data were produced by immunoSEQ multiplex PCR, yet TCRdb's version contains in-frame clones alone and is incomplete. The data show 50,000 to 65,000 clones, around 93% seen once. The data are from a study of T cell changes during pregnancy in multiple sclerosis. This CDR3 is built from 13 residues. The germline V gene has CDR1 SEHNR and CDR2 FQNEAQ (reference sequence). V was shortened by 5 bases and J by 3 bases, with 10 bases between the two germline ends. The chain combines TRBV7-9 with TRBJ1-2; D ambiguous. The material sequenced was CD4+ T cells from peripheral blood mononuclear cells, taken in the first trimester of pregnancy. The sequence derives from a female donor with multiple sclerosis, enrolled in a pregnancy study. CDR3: CASSDREYYGYTF. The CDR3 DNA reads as TGTGCCAGCAGCGACCGGGAGTACTATGGCTACACCTTC.